A single sample gave rise to the 31 T cell receptor beta chains below, sequenced in a study of blood T cell repertoires in COVID-19 (dated by TCRdb to the early 2020s). The library relied on the immunoSEQ multiplex PCR assay. TCRdb retrieved this table from immuneACCESS and kept in-frame rearrangements only. Not all clones are present; in checked studies, unresolved V genes account for under half, and no reason is known for the remainder. The sample table lists 70,000 or so clones, 86% of them with a count of one. The ten largest clones add up to around 4% of the sample. Sequencing was done on a sample of peripheral blood. These receptors were obtained from a man in his fifties or sixties with acute or convalescent COVID-19.

The J gene is TRBJ1-1, the V gene TRBV11-2; unclear D gene. The V gene's germline CDR1 is SGHAT and CDR2 FQNNGV. Deletions cut 5 bases from V and 1 base from J, with 5 bases between. The CDR3 totals 12 residues. In DNA form, the CDR3 reads TGTGCCAGCAGCCACAGGAACACTGAAGCTTTCTTT. Its protein product is CASSHRNTEAFF.

The V and J genes are TRBV5-1 and TRBJ2-7; TRBD2 aligns across 8 bases. CDR3 length equals 12 residues. V lost 6 bases and J lost 3; bases outside the gene matches: 2. Germline loops: CDR1 SGHRS, CDR2 YFSETQ. The DNA for the CDR3 is TGCGCCAGCACCGGGACTAGCTACGAGCAGTACTTC. Its translation is CASTGTSYEQYF. Filled out from reference TRBV5-1 and TRBJ2-7, the complete variable domain reads KAGVTQTPRYLIKTRGQQVTLSCSPISGHRSVSWYQQTPGQGLQFLFEYFSETQRNKGNFPGRFSGRQFSNSRSEMNVSTLELGDSALYLCASTGTSYEQYFGPGTRLTVT.

V is TRBV30 and J is TRBJ2-7, with TRBD1 matching 8 bases. CDR3 length: 15 amino acids. CDR1 and CDR2 (germline): GTSNPN, SVGIG (reference sequence). The trim removed 5 bases at V and 2 bases at J, leaving 11 bases unmatched. The CDR3 DNA reads as TGTGCCTGGGGGACCGGGACAGGCTTTCCCTACGAGCAGTACTTC. Translated: CAWGTGTGFPYEQYF.

This chain joins TRBV19 and TRBJ1-4, with D unclear. V was cut by 8 bases and J by 2 bases, with 9 bases left in between. The CDR3 contains 13 residues. In germline, CDR1 is LNHDA, CDR2 SQIVND (reference sequence). Here the CDR3 DNA reads TGTGCCAGTCGGGTAGATACTAATGAAAAACTGTTTTTT. It is translated as CASRVDTNEKLFF.

The chain has TRBV19 and TRBJ2-7, with 8 nucleotides matching TRBD1. The CDR3 extends over 15 amino acids. Trimming took 2 bases from V and 2 from J; bases not matched to a gene: 5. The V gene's germline CDR1 is LNHDA and CDR2 SQIVND (reference sequence). This chain's CDR3 is CASSIWTGKAYEQYF. The CDR3 nucleotides read TGTGCCAGTAGTATATGGACAGGGAAGGCCTACGAGCAGTACTTC.

The V and J genes are TRBV6-5 and TRBJ1-6; D gene ambiguous. Looked up from germline, CDR1 is MNHEY and CDR2 is SVGAGI. V was cut by 6 bases and J by 9 bases, with 12 bases left in between. The CDR3 is made up of 13 amino acids. CDR3: CASRRDSRSPLHF. The CDR3 DNA reads as TGTGCCAGCAGGAGGGATTCGCGTTCACCCCTCCACTTT.

The chain couples TRBV10-3 to TRBJ2-3; unclear D gene. Germline CDR1 and CDR2: ENHRY and SYGVKD. The CDR3 sequence is 14 residues long. V was trimmed by 8 bases and J by 1 base, leaving 13 bases between them. The CDR3 loop is CAIEMQRGTDTQYF. CDR3 in DNA: TGTGCCATCGAGATGCAGCGTGGCACAGATACGCAGTATTTT.

The chain links TRBV19 to TRBJ1-2, with D uncertain. The CDR3 covers 14 residues. Germline loops: CDR1 LNHDA, CDR2 SQIVND (reference sequence). Deletions cut 0 bases from V and 4 bases from J, with 9 bases between. CDR3 in DNA: TGTGCCAGTAGTATAGATGAAACGGTCTATGGCTACACCTTC. Translation gives CASSIDETVYGYTF.

This clone has only one observation. This chain connects TRBV6-4 to TRBJ2-5; D is possibly TRBD2 (5 bases). The germline CDR1 and CDR2 sequences are MRHNA and SNTAGT. V dropped 2 bases and J dropped 4 bases, with 11 bases sitting between them. The CDR3 is 14 residues long. CDR3 sequence (DNA): TGTGCCAGCAGTGACGGACTTGAGCCAGAGACCCAGTACTTC. This codes for CASSDGLEPETQYF.

The chain joins TRBV27 to TRBJ2-1; 9 positions match TRBD2. V shed 2 bases, J shed 4 bases, and the junction held 0 bases outside the gene matches. Germline V gives CDR1 MNHEY, CDR2 SMNVEV (reference sequence). The CDR3 spans 14 residues. This chain's CDR3 is CASSLAGGYNEQFF. Written as DNA, the CDR3 is TGTGCCAGCAGTTTAGCGGGGGGGTACAATGAGCAGTTCTTC.

This chain connects TRBV29-1 to TRBJ2-7; possible D gene TRBD1, 5 bases. V was shortened by 0 bases and J by 3 bases, with 12 bases between the two germline ends. This CDR3 contains 14 residues. CDR1 SQVTM and CDR2 ANQGSEA come from the germline V gene. The CDR3 loop reads CSVEDTQGLYEQYF. CDR3 nucleotides: TGCAGCGTTGAAGATACCCAGGGCCTCTACGAGCAGTACTTC.

This chain joins TRBV9 and TRBJ2-7, with 9 bases matching TRBD1. V was clipped by 4 bases and J by 4 bases; unmatched bases: 6. Germline values: CDR1 SGDLS, CDR2 YYNGEE. This CDR3 contains 14 residues. The CDR3 region has the DNA TGTGCCAGCAGCCGGACAGGGGCTAAGTACGAGCAGTACTTC. This encodes CASSRTGAKYEQYF.

The chain carries TRBV2 and TRBJ2-3; maybe TRBD1 (5 bases). Germline V gene lookup returns CDR1 SNHLY and CDR2 FYNNEI. Trimming left V 7 bases short and J 4 bases short, with 18 bases between. This CDR3 spans 15 amino acids. CDR3 residues: CASKAQGSRSDTQYF. In DNA, the CDR3 is TGTGCCAGCAAAGCGCAGGGTTCAAGATCAGATACGCAGTATTTT.

The chain joins TRBV13 to TRBJ1-4; a weak D match, TRBD1 (6 bases). Germline lookup yields CDR1 PRHDT and CDR2 FYEKMQ (reference sequence). Trimming pared 3 bases from V and 11 bases from J, leaving 16 bases between. This CDR3 spans 14 amino acids. CDR3 region: CASSLVGQPGKLFF. CDR3 nucleotide sequence: TGTGCCAGCAGCTTGGTTGGACAGCCTGGGAAACTGTTTTTT. The whole variable domain, remainder taken from reference TRBV13 and TRBJ1-4, is AAGVIQSPRHLIKEKRETATLKCYPIPRHDTVYWYQQGPGQDPQFLISFYEKMQSDKGSIPDRFSAQQFSDYHSELNMSSLELGDSALYFCASSLVGQPGKLFFGSGTQLSVL.

This clone was seen a handful of times. The chain is built from TRBV28 and TRBJ1-1; D not certain. Germline-derived CDR1 and CDR2 are MDHEN and SYDVKM. The CDR3 has 14 amino acids. Trimming shortened V by 7 bases and J by 1 base, and 13 bases separated the two germline ends. CDR3: CASTFFGENTEAFF. CDR3 nucleotide sequence: TGTGCCAGCACTTTTTTCGGGGAGAACACTGAAGCTTTCTTT.

The chain recombines TRBV5-1 with TRBJ2-2, with TRBD1 as a possible D gene (6 bases). This CDR3 has 15 residues. Trimming took 3 bases from V and 0 from J, leaving 9 bases between them. The germline V gene has CDR1 SGHRS and CDR2 YFSETQ. CDR3 coding DNA: TGCGCCAGCAGCTCGGGACACTCGAACACCGGGGAGCTGTTTTTT. It translates to CASSSGHSNTGELFF.

This chain links TRBV30 with TRBJ1-6; 7 nucleotides agree with TRBD1. Per the germline V gene, CDR1 is GTSNPN and CDR2 is SVGIG (reference sequence). The CDR3 totals 14 residues. V shed 4 bases and J 4 bases; nucleotides not matched to a gene: 4. Here the CDR3 DNA reads TGTGCCTGGACACAACAGGGGTATAATTCACCCCTCCACTTT. This gives the protein CAWTQQGYNSPLHF. Drawing the rest from reference TRBV30 and TRBJ1-6, the complete variable domain is SQTIHQWPATLVQPVGSPLSLECTVEGTSNPNLYWYRQAAGRGLQLLFYSVGIGQISSEVPQNLSASRPQDRQFILSSKKLLLSDSGFYLCAWTQQGYNSPLHFGNGTRLTVT.

The rearrangement uses TRBV4-2 and TRBJ1-2; weak D call: TRBD1 (5 bases). Trimming took off 4 bases at V and 7 bases at J, with 10 bases between the two ends. CDR1 LGHNA and CDR2 YNFKEQ come from the germline V gene. The CDR3 extends over 12 amino acids. CDR3 amino acids: CASSPEGVGYTF. For the CDR3, the DNA is TGTGCCAGCAGCCCCGAAGGGGTTGGCTACACCTTC.

This rearrangement joins TRBV16 to TRBJ1-1; D is possibly TRBD1 (6 bases). The CDR3 loop spans 13 amino acids. The V end lost 3 bases, the J end lost 4 bases, and 9 bases lay between the germline ends. Germline CDR1 KGHSY, CDR2 FQNENV. CDR3 bases: TGTGCCAGCAGCCAGGGGGGGGCCACTGAAGCTTTCTTT. Amino acid sequence: CASSQGGATEAFF.

The chain links TRBV19 to TRBJ1-4; weak D call: TRBD1 (6 bases). The V gene lost 6 bases and the J gene lost 8 bases, with 16 bases spanning the gap. This CDR3 region has 14 residues. Germline CDR1 and CDR2: LNHDA and SQIVND (reference sequence). The CDR3 protein is CASSRQVGGEKLFF. The CDR3 coding sequence is TGTGCCAGTAGCAGACAGGTCGGTGGAGAAAAACTGTTTTTT.

The chain couples TRBV5-6 to TRBJ1-3, with unresolved D. This CDR3 is built from 14 residues. Trimming cost V 4 bases and J 2 bases, with 10 bases left between them. The germline CDR1 and CDR2 sequences are SGHDT and YYEEEE. CDR3 region: CASSLREAGNTIYF. CDR3 bases: TGTGCCAGCAGCCTGCGGGAGGCTGGAAACACCATATATTTT. Filled out from reference TRBV5-6 and TRBJ1-3, the complete variable domain reads DAGVTQSPTHLIKTRGQQVTLRCSPKSGHDTVSWYQQALGQGPQFIFQYYEEEERQRGNFPDRFSGHQFPNYSSELNVNALLLGDSALYLCASSLREAGNTIYFGEGSWLTVV.

This chain joins TRBV5-1 and TRBJ1-1, with 7 positions matching TRBD1. This CDR3 comprises 13 residues. Germline trimming cut 4 bases from V and 10 bases from J; bases unmatched to any gene: 10. In germline, CDR1 is SGHRS, CDR2 YFSETQ. DNA of the CDR3: TGCGCCAGCAGCGAGGTCACAGGGGAGGTAGCTTTCTTT. Translation: CASSEVTGEVAFF.

The V and J genes are TRBV2 and TRBJ2-5; TRBD2 aligns across 9 bases. The J segment lost 1 base and the V segment lost 9 bases, leaving 9 bases of the junction unmatched. Germline CDR1 is SNHLY and CDR2 is FYNNEI. The CDR3 contains 15 residues. In DNA, the CDR3 is TGTGCCAGGGGAAGCGGGGGGACCCGCCAAGAGACCCAGTACTTC. This codes for CARGSGGTRQETQYF.

V and J are TRBV5-1 and TRBJ2-1, with D possibly being TRBD2 (6 bases). V was pared by 0 bases and J by 0 bases, with 16 bases between. This CDR3 spans 18 amino acids. The germline CDR1 and CDR2 sequences are SGHRS and YFSETQ. The CDR3 region is CASSLVGDLPFSYNEQFF. The CDR3 DNA follows: TGCGCCAGCAGCTTGGTAGGGGACTTACCTTTCTCCTACAATGAGCAGTTCTTC. Full variable domain (remainder filled in from reference TRBV5-1 and TRBJ2-1): KAGVTQTPRYLIKTRGQQVTLSCSPISGHRSVSWYQQTPGQGLQFLFEYFSETQRNKGNFPGRFSGRQFSNSRSEMNVSTLELGDSALYLCASSLVGDLPFSYNEQFFGPGTRLTVL.

In DNA, the CDR3 is TGCGCCAGCAGCCAACTACCGAACCGCCGGGGACAGGGGGGCTACGAGCAGTACTTC. It translates to CASSQLPNRRGQGGYEQYF. The V call is TRBV4-1, the J call TRBJ2-7; 11 bases align to TRBD1. Unmatched junction bases numbered 15, after V lost 2 bases and J lost 3 bases. In germline, CDR1 is MGHRA, CDR2 YSYEKL. This CDR3 has 19 amino acids.

This chain links TRBV7-8 with TRBJ2-1; maybe TRBD1 (5 bases). In germline, CDR1 is SGHVS, CDR2 FQNEAQ. This CDR3 region has 12 residues. Deletions cut 3 bases from V and 7 bases from J, with 7 bases between. The DNA of the CDR3 is TGTGCCAGCAGCTTCAGGGCGAATGAGCAGTTCTTC. Amino acid sequence: CASSFRANEQFF.

This rearrangement joins TRBV6-5 to TRBJ2-7; no definite D call. From germline, CDR1 is MNHEY and CDR2 SVGAGI. With 2 bases removed from V and 5 bases from J, the gap between germline ends came to 10 bases. CDR3 size: 13 residues. CDR3: CASSYMNSHEQYF. The CDR3 region has the DNA TGTGCCAGCAGTTACATGAACAGCCACGAGCAGTACTTC.

J is TRBJ1-2 and V is TRBV2; perhaps TRBD1 as D (6 bases). CDR3 length equals 15 residues. Trimming removed 3 bases from V and 1 base from J, with 12 bases in between. Germline assignment: CDR1 SNHLY and CDR2 FYNNEI. CDR3 nucleotides: TGTGCCAGCAGTGAGGGGACACACGATAACTATGGCTACACCTTC. Protein: CASSEGTHDNYGYTF.

The rearrangement joins TRBV5-4 to TRBJ2-5; 11 bases fit TRBD2. V lost 1 base and J lost 1; bases outside the gene matches: 6. CDR1 and CDR2 (germline): SGHNT, YYREEE (reference sequence). This CDR3 region has 17 residues. This chain's CDR3 is CASSLQPSGGFQETQYF. The DNA of the CDR3 is TGTGCCAGCAGCTTGCAGCCTAGCGGGGGGTTCCAAGAGACCCAGTACTTC.

This chain connects TRBV13 to TRBJ2-7; TRBD2 might be the D (5 bases). Between the trimmed V and J ends, which lost 2 bases and 4 bases, there was a span of 15 bases. The CDR3 totals 15 residues. Germline CDR1 and CDR2: PRHDT and FYEKMQ (reference sequence). CDR3 amino acids: CASSLRGGVGYEQYF. In DNA form, the CDR3 reads TGTGCCAGCAGCTTACGGGGTGGGGTTGGGTACGAGCAGTACTTC. Full variable domain (remainder filled in from reference TRBV13 and TRBJ2-7): AAGVIQSPRHLIKEKRETATLKCYPIPRHDTVYWYQQGPGQDPQFLISFYEKMQSDKGSIPDRFSAQQFSDYHSELNMSSLELGDSALYFCASSLRGGVGYEQYFGPGTRLTVT.

The J gene is TRBJ1-1, the V gene TRBV18; the match to TRBD1 covers 11 bases. Trimming at V came to 3 bases and at J to 5 bases, leaving 8 bases not matched to a gene. The V gene's germline CDR1 is KGHSH and CDR2 LQKENI. The CDR3 spans 16 residues. CDR3 region: CASSPPGTGGRTEAFF. The CDR3 nucleotides read TGTGCCAGCTCACCGCCCGGGACAGGGGGTCGGACTGAAGCTTTCTTT. Combining the CDR3 with reference TRBV18 and TRBJ1-1 gives the whole variable domain NAGVMQNPRHLVRRRGQEARLRCSPMKGHSHVYWYRQLPEEGLKFMVYLQKENIIDESGMPKERFSAEFPKEGPSILRIQQVVRGDSAAYFCASSPPGTGGRTEAFFGQGTRLTVV.